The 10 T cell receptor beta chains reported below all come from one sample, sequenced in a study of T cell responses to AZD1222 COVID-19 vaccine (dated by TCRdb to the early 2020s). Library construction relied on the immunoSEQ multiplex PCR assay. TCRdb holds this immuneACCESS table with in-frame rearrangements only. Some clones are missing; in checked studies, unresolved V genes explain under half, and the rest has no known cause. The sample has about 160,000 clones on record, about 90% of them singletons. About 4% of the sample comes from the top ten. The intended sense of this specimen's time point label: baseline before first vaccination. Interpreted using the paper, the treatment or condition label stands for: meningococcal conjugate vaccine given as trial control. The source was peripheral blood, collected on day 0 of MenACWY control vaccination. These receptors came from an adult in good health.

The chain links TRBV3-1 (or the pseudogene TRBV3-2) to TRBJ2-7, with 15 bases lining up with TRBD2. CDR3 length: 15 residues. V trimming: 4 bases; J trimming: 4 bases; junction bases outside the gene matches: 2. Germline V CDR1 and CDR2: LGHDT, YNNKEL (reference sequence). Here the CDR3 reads CASSRGLAGGYEQYF. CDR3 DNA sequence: TGTGCCAGCAGCCGCGGACTAGCGGGAGGGTACGAGCAGTACTTC.

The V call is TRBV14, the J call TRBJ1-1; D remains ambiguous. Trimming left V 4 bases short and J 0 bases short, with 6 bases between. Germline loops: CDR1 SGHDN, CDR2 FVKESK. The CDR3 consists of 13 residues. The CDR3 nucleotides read TGTGCCAGCAGCCGGAGTCTGAACACTGAAGCTTTCTTT. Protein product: CASSRSLNTEAFF.

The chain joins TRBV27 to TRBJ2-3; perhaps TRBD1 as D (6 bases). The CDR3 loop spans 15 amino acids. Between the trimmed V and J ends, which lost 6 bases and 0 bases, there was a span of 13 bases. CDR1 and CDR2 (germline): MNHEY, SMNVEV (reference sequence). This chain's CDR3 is CASRRDRQSTDTQYF. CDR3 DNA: TGTGCCAGCAGGCGAGACAGGCAGAGCACAGATACGCAGTATTTT.

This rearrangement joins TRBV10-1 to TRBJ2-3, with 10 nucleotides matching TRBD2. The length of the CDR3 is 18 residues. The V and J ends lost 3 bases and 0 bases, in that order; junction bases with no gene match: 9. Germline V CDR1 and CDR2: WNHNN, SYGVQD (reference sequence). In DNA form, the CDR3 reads TGCGCCAGCAGTGACCGGCTAGCGGGAGCGGATAGCACAGATACGCAGTATTTT. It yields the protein CASSDRLAGADSTDTQYF.

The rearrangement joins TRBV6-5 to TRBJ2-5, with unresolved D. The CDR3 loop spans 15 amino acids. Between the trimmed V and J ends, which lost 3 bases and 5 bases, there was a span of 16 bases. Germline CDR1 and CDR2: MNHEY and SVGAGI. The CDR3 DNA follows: TGTGCCAGCAGTTATGGCCTGCACGCGGCGGAGACCCAGTACTTC. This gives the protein CASSYGLHAAETQYF.

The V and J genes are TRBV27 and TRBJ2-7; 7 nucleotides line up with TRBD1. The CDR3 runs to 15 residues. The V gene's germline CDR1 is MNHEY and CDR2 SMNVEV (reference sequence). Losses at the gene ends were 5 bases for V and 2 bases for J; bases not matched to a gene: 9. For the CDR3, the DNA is TGTGCCAGCAGTCTCAGGGGGATATCGACCTACGAGCAGTACTTC. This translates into CASSLRGISTYEQYF.

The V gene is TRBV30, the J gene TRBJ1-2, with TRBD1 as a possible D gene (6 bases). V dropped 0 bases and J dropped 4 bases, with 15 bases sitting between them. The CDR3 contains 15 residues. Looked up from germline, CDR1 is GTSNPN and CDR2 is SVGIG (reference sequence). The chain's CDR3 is CAWSVSPRGGYGYTF. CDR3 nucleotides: TGTGCCTGGAGTGTAAGCCCCAGGGGTGGCTATGGCTACACCTTC.

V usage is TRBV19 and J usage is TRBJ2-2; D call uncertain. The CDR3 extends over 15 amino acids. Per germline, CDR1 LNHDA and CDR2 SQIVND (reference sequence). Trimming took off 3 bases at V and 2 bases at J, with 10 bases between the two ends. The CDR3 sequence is CASSMQNLNTGELFF. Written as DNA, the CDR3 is TGTGCCAGTAGTATGCAGAACCTAAACACCGGGGAGCTGTTTTTT.

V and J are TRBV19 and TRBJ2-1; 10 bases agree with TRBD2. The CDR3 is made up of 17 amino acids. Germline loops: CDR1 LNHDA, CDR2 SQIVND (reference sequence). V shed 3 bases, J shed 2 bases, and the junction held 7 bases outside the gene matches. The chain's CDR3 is CASSISGTSATYNEQFF. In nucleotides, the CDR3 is TGTGCCAGTAGTATCTCCGGGACTAGCGCCACCTACAATGAGCAGTTCTTC. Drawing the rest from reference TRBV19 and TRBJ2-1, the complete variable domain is DGGITQSPKYLFRKEGQNVTLSCEQNLNHDAMYWYRQDPGQGLRLIYYSQIVNDFQKGDIAEGYSVSREKKESFPLTVTSAQKNPTAFYLCASSISGTSATYNEQFFGPGTRLTVL.

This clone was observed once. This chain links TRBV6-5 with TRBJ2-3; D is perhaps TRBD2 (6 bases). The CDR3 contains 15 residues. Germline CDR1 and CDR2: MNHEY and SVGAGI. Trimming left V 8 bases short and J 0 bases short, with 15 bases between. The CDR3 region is CASGVSGVSTDTQYF. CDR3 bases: TGTGCCAGCGGGGTTAGCGGAGTTAGCACAGATACGCAGTATTTT.